The present T cell receptor beta chain was sequenced within a study of beta chain features in type 1 diabetes. Each sorted population was over 98% pure. Remarks on this clone: Its antigen is unknown.

The whole isolated RNA underwent reverse transcription, so sequencing captured expressed TCRB transcripts. Sequencing of naive, central memory and regulatory T cell samples gave an average of approximately 3.3 million reads. Clones were sequenced by immunoSEQ multiplex PCR, and TCRdb holds only the in-frame ones, with some missing. This repertoire shows 200,000 to 250,000 clones, about 26% found once; its top ten account for under 4.5%. Per the germline V gene, CDR1 is SEHNR and CDR2 is FQNEAQ (reference sequence). V gave up 5 bases and J gave up 6 bases, with 3 bases separating them. This CDR3 is built from 10 residues. Study findings and constraints: Patients' naive, central memory and Treg TCRB repertoires seemed closer to one another than those of healthy donors. TCRB rearrangement may or may not be influenced by HLA type; here this remained unresolved.

Material: central memory CD4+ T cells from blood. The origin of this receptor is a man aged 25-45 years in good health. This chain uses TRBV7-9 with TRBJ2-3; D not resolved. The CDR3 sequence: CASSVDTQYF. CDR3 in DNA: TGTGCCAGCAGCGTCGATACGCAGTATTTT. Full variable domain (rest looked up from reference TRBV7-9 and TRBJ2-3): DTGVSQNPRHKITKRGQNVTFRCDPISEHNRLYWYRQTLGQGPEFLTYFQNEAQLEKSRLLSDRFSAERPKGSFSTLEIQRTEQGDSAMYLCASSVDTQYFGPGTRLTVL.